The 2 T cell receptor beta chains below all came from one sample that was sequenced in a study of response to subunit inactivated influenza vaccine. TCRdb reprocessed the RT-PCR reads with MiXCR, giving one entry per CDR3 protein. The sample contains under 550,000 distinct CDR3 sequences, approximately 7.3% of which appear only once. The source material was PBMCs from blood, sampled less than 30 months after vaccination. The receptors were sampled from a man between 50 and 70 years old who received an inactivated influenza vaccine.

This clonotype was picked up many times. V and J are TRBV5-1 and TRBJ2-2, with D unresolved. Germline lookup yields CDR1 SGHRS and CDR2 YFSETQ. Trimming stripped 0 bases from V and 6 bases from J, with 6 bases between. The CDR3 is 13 amino acids. The CDR3 protein is CASSLEVAGELFF. For the CDR3, the DNA is TGCGCCAGCAGCTTGGAAGTGGCCGGGGAGCTGTTTTTT.

This chain uses TRBV24-1 with TRBJ2-2, with 14 bases lining up with TRBD2. CDR3 length: 20 residues. Per the germline V gene, CDR1 is KGHDR and CDR2 is SFDVKD. J gave up 1 base and V 4 bases, and 10 bases lay outside the gene matches. DNA of the CDR3: TGTGCCACCAGTGACCCCCGACTAGCGGGAGGGACTTTGAACACCGGGGAGCTGTTTTTT. It encodes CATSDPRLAGGTLNTGELFF.